The T cell receptor (beta chain) described here comes from a study of shared clonotypes between healthy human individuals. The germline V and J ends were trimmed by 0 bases and 3 bases, with 10 bases remaining between them. This CDR3 is 15 amino acids long. CDR1 and CDR2 from the germline V gene are SGHKS and YYEKEE (reference sequence). The table came from immunoSEQ multiplex PCR; TCRdb's copy has only in-frame clones and leaves some out. The top ten clones hold less than 0.15% of a sample with roughly 2.4 million clones, 90% to 96% of them seen once. A split of CD4+ cells into CD45RA+ naive and CD45RA-negative memory subsets was performed.

Sequencing was performed on naive CD4+ T cells sorted from blood. Subset described: CD45RA+ positively selected. The sequence was collected from a man between 18 and 29 years old in good health. The gene calls are TRBV5-5 and TRBJ1-5; no firm D call. CDR3 in amino acids: CASSLDPGPNQPQHF. The CDR3 nucleotides are TGTGCCAGCAGCTTGGACCCGGGCCCCAATCAGCCCCAGCATTTT.